The 17 T cell receptor beta chains in this list originate from one sample, sequenced in a study of regulatory T cells in long-lasting Graves disease. Arm-PCR with iRepertoire HTBI primers amplified the CDR3 regions for these TCR beta libraries. TCRdb passed the multiplex PCR reads through MiXCR, listing each CDR3 protein once. The sample includes approximately 470,000 distinct CDR3 sequences, roughly 17% of them seen just once. Time point described: newly diagnosed GD, antithyroid drugs for less than 3 months. Extracted PBMC RNA gave rise to the TCR library. These same data were also listed under a study on T cells in Graves' hyperthyroidism and ophthalmopathy.

The starting material was peripheral blood mononuclear cells (PBMCs), obtained at new diagnosis, from a patient treated with antithyroid drugs. The receptors here all came from a middle-aged man with Graves disease.

This chain joins TRBV6-5 and TRBJ2-3; maybe TRBD2 (6 bases). The assigned J gene may be wrong: the sequence end matches TRBJ2-7 better. Germline V lookup: CDR1 MNHEY, CDR2 SVGAGI. The length of the CDR3 is 16 residues. The chain's CDR3 is CASSYSGGREAYEQYF. The DNA of the CDR3 is TGTGCCAGCAGTTACTCGGGGGGACGGGAAGCCTACGAGCAGTACTTC.

The V call is TRBV25-1, the J call TRBJ2-7; weak D call: TRBD1 (5 bases). Germline-derived CDR1 and CDR2 are MGHDK and SYGVNS. V lost 6 bases and J lost 5, with 17 bases in between. The CDR3 is made up of 14 amino acids. The CDR3 bases are TGTGCCAGCAGAGCTCCAGGGATACGCGACGAGCAGTACTTC. This sequence encodes CASRAPGIRDEQYF.

This clonotype was detected only a few times. This chain links TRBV20-1 with TRBJ1-5, with D unclear. The V and J ends lost 2 bases and 3 bases respectively, with 5 bases between them. Germline V gene sequence: CDR1 DFQATT, CDR2 SNEGSKA (reference sequence). This CDR3 region has 12 residues. In DNA form, the CDR3 reads TGCAGTGCTAGATCTTTCAATCAGCCCCAGCATTTT. This sequence encodes CSARSFNQPQHF.

This chain connects TRBV11-3 to TRBJ2-1; 12 bases align to TRBD2. The CDR3 runs 14 residues. Trimming cost V 5 bases and J 9 bases; bases outside gene matches: 5. CDR1 and CDR2 (germline): SGHNT, YENEEA. The CDR3 DNA is TGTGCCAGCAGCCGTCCGACTAGCGGGAGTGAGCAGTTCTTC. It yields the protein CASSRPTSGSEQFF.

CDR3 loop: CASSPDGLVYEQYF. CDR3 nucleotide sequence: TGCGCCAGCAGCCCGGACGGACTTGTCTACGAGCAGTACTTC. The rearrangement links TRBV5-1 to TRBJ2-7, with TRBD2 as a possible D gene (5 bases). V lost 4 bases and J 3 bases, leaving 14 bases between the germline ends. Germline-derived CDR1 and CDR2 are SGHRS and YFSETQ. The CDR3 length is 14 residues.

The chain is built from TRBV14 and TRBJ1-1; 7 nucleotides agree with TRBD1. The junction had 8 bases not matched to a gene; V was cut back by 4 bases and J by 0 bases. This CDR3 has 16 residues. CDR1 and CDR2 from the germline V gene are SGHDN and FVKESK. The CDR3 loop reads CASSLRQGWVNTEAFF. The CDR3, as DNA: TGTGCCAGCAGCCTTCGACAGGGATGGGTGAACACTGAAGCTTTCTTT.

To note about this clonotype: This may be a read error: a much more frequent sequence differs by one nucleotide. The chain couples TRBV3-1 to TRBJ2-1, with TRBD2 matching 12 bases. CDR3 length equals 16 residues. Germline V gives CDR1 LGHDT, CDR2 YNNKEL (reference sequence). The CDR3 DNA is TGTGCCAGCAGCCCCGGACTAGCGGGATCATACAATGAGCAGCTCTTC. The encoded protein is CASSPGLAGSYNEQLF.

J is TRBJ2-7 and V is TRBV29-1; 11 bases align to TRBD2. There are 13 residues in the CDR3. Germline values: CDR1 SQVTM, CDR2 ANQGSEA. V lost 5 bases to trimming and J lost 4 bases; unmatched junction nucleotides: 4. The CDR3 loop reads CSVNGLAGYEQYF. As DNA, the CDR3 is TGCAGCGTTAATGGACTAGCGGGTTACGAGCAGTACTTC.

This sequence joins TRBV5-1 and TRBJ2-5; 11 bases fit TRBD2. V was pared by 7 bases and J by 5 bases, with 10 bases of the junction left unmatched. This CDR3 contains 15 residues. CDR1 and CDR2 from the germline V gene are SGHRS and YFSETQ. CDR3: CASFKTSGILETQYF. The DNA of the CDR3 is TGCGCCAGCTTTAAGACTAGCGGGATCTTGGAGACCCAGTACTTC.

The V and J genes are TRBV12-3 or TRBV12-4 and TRBJ1-2; TRBD1 might be the D (6 bases). The ends were cut back, 4 bases at V and 2 bases at J, with 14 bases in the middle. The CDR3 is made up of 15 amino acids. The CDR3 spells CASSSHWDTNYGYTF. The CDR3 DNA is TGTGCCAGCAGTTCCCACTGGGACACCAACTATGGCTACACCTTC.

This clonotype was counted many times. The chain combines TRBV20-1 with TRBJ1-2; D not resolved. V was pared by 3 bases and J by 8 bases, with 16 bases between. The CDR3 loop spans 13 amino acids. Germline V gives CDR1 DFQATT, CDR2 SNEGSKA (reference sequence). The CDR3 DNA sequence: TGCAGTGCTAGTGGTGGACGGGCAGGCGGCTACACCTTC. Its translation is CSASGGRAGGYTF.

Note on this clonotype: The junction departs from the called germline gene at one end, perhaps through a read error. The chain carries TRBV4-1 and TRBJ2-3; TRBD2 agrees at 13 bases. Per germline, CDR1 MGHRA and CDR2 YSYEKL. The CDR3 sequence is 18 residues long. The CDR3 reads CASSQGLAGGTSTNTQYF. In DNA form, the CDR3 reads TGCGCCAGCAGCCAAGGACTAGCGGGAGGAACTAGCACAAATACGCAGTATTTT.

A note on this clonotype: Possible read error: a much larger clone is one base away. The chain recombines TRBV11-3 with TRBJ2-1; 13 bases agree with TRBD2. Germline assignment: CDR1 SGHNT and CDR2 YENEEA. CDR3 length: 15 residues. V trimming: 2 bases; J trimming: 13 bases; junction bases outside the gene matches: 8. The CDR3 sequence is CASSLTSGRGETQFF. In DNA form, the CDR3 reads TGTGCCAGCAGCTTAACTAGCGGGAGGGGAGAGACCCAGTTCTTC.

As regards this clonotype: A read error may account for a junction end that differs from germline. The chain recombines TRBV6-1 with TRBJ2-1, with D possibly being TRBD2 (5 bases). This CDR3 has 16 residues. From germline, CDR1 is MNHNS and CDR2 SASEGT. The CDR3 DNA reads TGTACCAGCAGTAGCAAGATAGGGAGCTCCTACAATGAGCAGTTCTTC. Encoded protein: CTSSSKIGSSYNEQFF.

This clonotype was seen many times. Written as DNA, the CDR3 is TGTGCCAGCAGCCCCAGGACTAGTTTGGATACGCAGTATTTT. Its protein is CASSPRTSLDTQYF. V gene TRBV11-3 combines with J gene TRBJ2-3, with TRBD2 identical over 7 bases. The CDR3 has 14 amino acids. CDR1 and CDR2 (germline): SGHNT, YENEEA. Trimming removed 5 bases from V and 6 bases from J; junction bases left unmatched: 8.

This clonotype was seen at least ten times. The chain uses TRBV7-3 and TRBJ2-3; no clear D. Germline V gene data show CDR1 as SGHTA and CDR2 as FQGTGA. The CDR3 contains 12 residues. V lost 5 bases and J 9 bases, leaving 12 bases between the germline ends. CDR3 in DNA: TGTGCCAGCAGCCTCCCCTCCGAGACGCAGTATTTT. Amino acid sequence: CASSLPSETQYF.

This clonotype was detected many times. The chain combines TRBV10-2 with TRBJ2-3, with TRBD2 matching over 9 bases. Trimming took 9 bases from V and 5 from J; bases not matched to a gene: 12. The CDR3 runs 15 residues. Looked up from germline, CDR1 is WSHSY and CDR2 is SAAADI. The CDR3 protein is CASSSGSEVRDTQYF. The CDR3 coding sequence is TGCGCCAGTAGTAGCGGGAGCGAGGTTAGAGATACGCAGTATTTT.